This T cell receptor beta chain is from a study of CD8 T cells in Susac syndrome. Study background: When blood was collected, patients with Susac syndrome were therapy-naive, were taking corticosteroids, or were receiving intravenous immunoglobulin alone.

Germline V gene lookup returns CDR1 SGHDT and CDR2 YYEEEE. V was shortened by 0 bases and J by 6 bases, with 7 bases between the two germline ends. The CDR3 is made up of 13 amino acids. A note on this clonotype: Its target is not known.

Negative magnetic isolation gave CD8+ and CD4+ cells; FACS enriched CD8+ TEMRA. Study results and limitations: Regarding the TCR sequencing and HLA analysis, the study admitted that a relatively small number of individuals were involved.

Reverse transcription of roughly 0.5 to 1 ug RNA was performed with random hexamers. An immunoSEQ multiplex PCR amplified TCR beta CDR3 over 54 Vbeta and 13 Jbeta. TCRdb ran MiXCR on the immunoSEQ multiplex PCR reads and lists one entry per CDR3 protein. The sample contains 75,000 to 100,000 distinct CDR3 sequences, around 94% of which appear only once. Sample: CD8+ T cells from PBMCs. The source is a human donor with Susac syndrome. This rearrangement joins TRBV5-6 to TRBJ2-1, with D unclear. The CDR3 sequence is CASSLGGFNEQFF. CDR3 DNA: TGTGCCAGCAGCTTGGGGGGATTCAATGAGCAGTTCTTC. Based on the CDR3 plus reference TRBV5-6 and TRBJ2-1, the full variable domain is DAGVTQSPTHLIKTRGQQVTLRCSPKSGHDTVSWYQQALGQGPQFIFQYYEEEERQRGNFPDRFSGHQFPNYSSELNVNALLLGDSALYLCASSLGGFNEQFFGPGTRLTVL.